This entry features one T cell receptor beta chain sequence. Its antigen is not known. Starting from PBMCs, sorting isolated CD4+ and CD8+ T cells. The data stem from a study of CD8+ T cells in alopecia areata. The wider study: Treated patients were given 5 to 10 mg oral tofacitinib twice daily. Tofacitinib exposure lasted 6 to 18 months, followed by 6 months off drug.

In germline, CDR1 is GTSNPN, CDR2 SVGIG (reference sequence). V lost 0 bases and J 6 bases, leaving 5 bases between the germline ends. The CDR3 totals 12 residues. Study outcomes and limitations: Compared with mice, patients displayed less clear TCR sharing, possibly for HLA-related reasons.

The authors extracted RNA and reverse transcribed it into cDNA as the sequencing template. TCRdb's copy holds only in-frame clones and misses some; the assay was immunoSEQ multiplex PCR. The sample consists of some 150,000 clones, around 55% of them appearing once. This clonotype originated in a human donor with alopecia areata. This sequence joins TRBV30 and TRBJ2-2; D gene ambiguous. The sample in question was CD8+ T cells sorted from blood, obtained at week 0. CDR3 in amino acids: CAWSVRPGELFF. The CDR3 DNA reads TGTGCCTGGAGTGTAAGACCCGGGGAGCTGTTTTTT. The full variable domain, rest sourced from reference TRBV30 and TRBJ2-2, is SQTIHQWPATLVQPVGSPLSLECTVEGTSNPNLYWYRQAAGRGLQLLFYSVGIGQISSEVPQNLSASRPQDRQFILSSKKLLLSDSGFYLCAWSVRPGELFFGEGSRLTVL.